This TCR beta chain was captured in a study of OX40 agonist ivuxolimab in advanced cancers. Study at large: Six ivuxolimab dose levels, 0.01 to 10 mg/kg, were given intravenously every 2 weeks.

Clones were sequenced by immunoSEQ multiplex PCR, and TCRdb holds only the in-frame ones, with some missing. The sample holds approximately 50,000 clones, around four fifths seen once. Trimming left V 5 bases short and J 8 bases short, with 13 bases between. The germline V gene has CDR1 MDHEN and CDR2 SYDVKM. This CDR3 is 14 amino acids long. Findings of the study overall: In the 0.1-3.0 mg/kg groups, partial responders showed among the lowest expansion. Blood T cells, both CD4+ and CD8+, expanded clonally by week 6 at 0.1 to 3.0 mg/kg.

To note about this clone: Its antigen is as yet unknown.

Material: CD4+ or CD8+ T cells sorted from blood, obtained in a trial of the OX40 agonist ivuxolimab. The TCR comes from an adult with an advanced solid tumor such as melanoma, head and neck, liver or kidney cancer. The chain has TRBV28 and TRBJ1-6; D is perhaps TRBD1 (5 bases). The CDR3 spells CASSVGTAYSPLHF. CDR3 nucleotide sequence: TGTGCCAGCAGTGTCGGGACGGCTTATTCACCCCTCCACTTT.